This is a list of T cell receptor beta chains from one sample in a study of Graves' ophthalmopathy and Graves' hyperthyroidism. MiXCR, run by TCRdb on the multiplex PCR reads, gives a single entry per CDR3 protein. The profile shows a few hundred thousand distinct CDR3 sequences, 39% of them singletons. The specimen sequenced was peripheral blood or thyroid tissue (not recorded which). The receptor source for this set is an adult man with Graves' hyperthyroidism. Both conserved end residues are part of each CDR3. D genes are given only for firm matches. Expanded clones are given a class, and other clones once, few, many or no size at all.

j_gene: TRBJ2-3
v_gene: TRBV7-3
abundance: once
d_gene: TRBD2
CDR3nt: TGTGCCAGCAGCTGGCCCCAGCGGGGGGCAGTGTCAGATACGCAGTATTTT
CDR3aa: CASSWPQRGAVSDTQYF

j_gene: TRBJ2-7
v_gene: TRBV9
abundance: many
d_gene: -
CDR3nt: TGTGCCAGCAGCTTGCAGACTTATCCCTACGAGCAGTACTTC
CDR3aa: CASSLQTYPYEQYF

j_gene: TRBJ2-1
v_gene: TRBV20-1
abundance: once
d_gene: -
CDR3nt: TGCAGTGCTAGAAAGGCAGGAGGCAATGAGCAGTTCTTC
CDR3aa: CSARKAGGNEQFF

j_gene: TRBJ1-6
v_gene: TRBV6-6
abundance: -
d_gene: -
CDR3nt: TGTGCCAGCACCTCCGGCGGGAATAGGGGGAGGGGGAATTCACCCCTCCACTTT
CDR3aa: CASTSGGNRGRGNSPLHF

j_gene: TRBJ2-5
v_gene: TRBV7-8
abundance: -
d_gene: -
CDR3nt: TGTGCCAGCAGCCAAGAAGGCTTAGAGACCCAGTACTTC
CDR3aa: CASSQEGLETQYF

j_gene: TRBJ1-6
v_gene: TRBV24-1
abundance: -
d_gene: TRBD1
CDR3nt: TGTGCCACCAGCCGGACAGGGATGCCCTATAATTCACCCCTCCACTTT
CDR3aa: CATSRTGMPYNSPLHF

j_gene: TRBJ2-2
v_gene: TRBV29-1
abundance: many
d_gene: -
CDR3nt: TGCAGCGTTGGGGCTAGTAGCACCGGGGAGCTGTTTTTT
CDR3aa: CSVGASSTGELFF

j_gene: TRBJ1-3
v_gene: TRBV19
abundance: -
d_gene: TRBD1
CDR3nt: TGTGCCAGTACCGGGACAGGGGAAGGAAACACCATATATTTT
CDR3aa: CASTGTGEGNTIYF

j_gene: TRBJ1-5
v_gene: TRBV6-1
abundance: -
d_gene: TRBD1
CDR3nt: TGTGCCAGCAGTCGTCACCAGGGGCAGGGGGGACGGAATCAGCCCCAGCATTTT
CDR3aa: CASSRHQGQGGRNQPQHF

j_gene: TRBJ2-7
v_gene: TRBV6-6
abundance: -
d_gene: TRBD2
CDR3nt: TGTGCCAGCAGTCCTTATAGCGGGAGCGACGAGCAGTACTTC
CDR3aa: CASSPYSGSDEQYF

j_gene: TRBJ1-5
v_gene: TRBV20-1
abundance: once
d_gene: -
CDR3nt: TGCAGTGCTAGAGATGGGATGCGCCTTCAAGAGACCCAGCATTTT
CDR3aa: CSARDGMRLQETQHF

j_gene: TRBJ2-2
v_gene: TRBV30
abundance: many
d_gene: -
CDR3nt: TGTGCCTGGAGTTTTGGATCCGGGGAGCTGTTTTTT
CDR3aa: CAWSFGSGELFF

j_gene: TRBJ2-2
v_gene: TRBV5-6
abundance: few
d_gene: -
CDR3nt: TGTGCCAGCAGCTCGGATCTGAACACCGGGGAGCTGTTTTTT
CDR3aa: CASSSDLNTGELFF

j_gene: TRBJ2-7
v_gene: TRBV24-1
abundance: many
d_gene: -
CDR3nt: TGTGCCACCGCAAGCTCCAGGATCGCCTACGAGCAGTACTTC
CDR3aa: CATASSRIAYEQYF